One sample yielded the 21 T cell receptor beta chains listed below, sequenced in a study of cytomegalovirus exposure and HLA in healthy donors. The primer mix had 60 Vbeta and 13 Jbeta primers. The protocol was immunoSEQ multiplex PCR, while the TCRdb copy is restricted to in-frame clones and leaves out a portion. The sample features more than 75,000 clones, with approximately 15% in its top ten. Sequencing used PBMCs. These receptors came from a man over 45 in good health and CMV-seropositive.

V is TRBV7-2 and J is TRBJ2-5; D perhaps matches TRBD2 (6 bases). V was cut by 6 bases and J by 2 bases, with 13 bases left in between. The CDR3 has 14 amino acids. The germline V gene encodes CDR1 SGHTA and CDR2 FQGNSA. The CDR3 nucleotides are TGTGCCAGCAGGGCCACCGGGGGTCAAGAGACCCAGTACTTC. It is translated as CASRATGGQETQYF.

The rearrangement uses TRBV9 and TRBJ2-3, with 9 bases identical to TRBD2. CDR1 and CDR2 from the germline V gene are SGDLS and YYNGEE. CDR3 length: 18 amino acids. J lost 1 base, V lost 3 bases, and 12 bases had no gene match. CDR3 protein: CASSALAGTNRGTDTQYF. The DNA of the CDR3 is TGTGCCAGCAGCGCTCTAGCGGGAACCAACCGGGGCACAGATACGCAGTATTTT. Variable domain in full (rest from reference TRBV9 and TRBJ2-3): DSGVTQTPKHLITATGQRVTLRCSPRSGDLSVYWYQQSLDQGLQFLIQYYNGEERAKGNILERFSAQQFPDLHSELNLSSLELGDSALYFCASSALAGTNRGTDTQYFGPGTRLTVL.

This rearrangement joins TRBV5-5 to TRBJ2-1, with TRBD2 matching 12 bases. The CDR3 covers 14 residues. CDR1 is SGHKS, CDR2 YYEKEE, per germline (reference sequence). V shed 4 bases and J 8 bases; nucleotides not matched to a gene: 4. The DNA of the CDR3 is TGTGCCAGCAGCGGGGGACTAGCGGGCTATGAGCAGTTCTTC. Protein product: CASSGGLAGYEQFF. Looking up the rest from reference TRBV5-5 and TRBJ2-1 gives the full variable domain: DAGVTQSPTHLIKTRGQQVTLRCSPISGHKSVSWYQQVLGQGPQFIFQYYEKEERGRGNFPDRFSARQFPNYSSELNVNALLLGDSALYLCASSGGLAGYEQFFGPGTRLTVL.

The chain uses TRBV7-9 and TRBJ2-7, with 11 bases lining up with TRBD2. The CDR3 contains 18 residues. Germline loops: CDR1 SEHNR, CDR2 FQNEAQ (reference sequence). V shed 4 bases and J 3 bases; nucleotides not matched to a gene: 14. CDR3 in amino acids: CASSSSYLTGTSGYEQYF. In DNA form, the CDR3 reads TGTGCCAGCAGCTCATCTTATTTAACCGGGACTAGCGGCTACGAGCAGTACTTC.

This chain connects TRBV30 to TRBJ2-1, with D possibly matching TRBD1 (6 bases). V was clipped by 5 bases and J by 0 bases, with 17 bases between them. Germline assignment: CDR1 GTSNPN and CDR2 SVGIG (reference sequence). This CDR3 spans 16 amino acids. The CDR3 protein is CAWAGVGGSSYNEQFF. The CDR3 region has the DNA TGTGCCTGGGCAGGGGTAGGCGGAAGCTCCTACAATGAGCAGTTCTTC.

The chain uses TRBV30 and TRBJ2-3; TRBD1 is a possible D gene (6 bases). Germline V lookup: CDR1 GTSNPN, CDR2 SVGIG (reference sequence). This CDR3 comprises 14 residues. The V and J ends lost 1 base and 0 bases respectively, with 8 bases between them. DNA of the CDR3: TGTGCCTGGAGTGGGGGGCTTAGCACAGATACGCAGTATTTT. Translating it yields CAWSGGLSTDTQYF.

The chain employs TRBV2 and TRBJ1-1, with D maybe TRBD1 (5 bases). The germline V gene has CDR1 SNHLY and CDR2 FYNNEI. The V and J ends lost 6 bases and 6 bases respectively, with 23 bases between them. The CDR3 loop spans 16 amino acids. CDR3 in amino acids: CASRGGAWGKSAEAFF. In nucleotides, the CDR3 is TGTGCCAGCAGGGGAGGGGCCTGGGGAAAGTCAGCTGAAGCTTTCTTT.

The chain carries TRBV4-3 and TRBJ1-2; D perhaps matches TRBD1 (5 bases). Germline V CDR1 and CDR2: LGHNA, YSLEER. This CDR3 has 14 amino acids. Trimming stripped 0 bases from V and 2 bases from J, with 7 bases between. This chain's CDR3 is CASSQDNRNYGYTF. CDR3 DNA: TGCGCCAGCAGCCAAGATAACAGGAACTATGGCTACACCTTC.

As DNA, the CDR3 is TGTGCCAGCAGCCAAGTCGGGGGGCCCCAGCATTTT. Translation: CASSQVGGPQHF. The chain employs TRBV14 and TRBJ1-5, with D perhaps matching TRBD1 (5 bases). V was trimmed by 1 base and J by 9 bases, leaving 7 bases between them. CDR1 and CDR2 (germline): SGHDN, FVKESK. The CDR3 is made up of 12 amino acids.

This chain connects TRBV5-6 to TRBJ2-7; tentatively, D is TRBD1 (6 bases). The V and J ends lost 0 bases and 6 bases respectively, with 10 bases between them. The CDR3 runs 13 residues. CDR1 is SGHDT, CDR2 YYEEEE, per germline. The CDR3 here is CASSLGRGAEQYF. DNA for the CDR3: TGTGCCAGCAGCTTGGGCAGGGGTGCCGAGCAGTACTTC.

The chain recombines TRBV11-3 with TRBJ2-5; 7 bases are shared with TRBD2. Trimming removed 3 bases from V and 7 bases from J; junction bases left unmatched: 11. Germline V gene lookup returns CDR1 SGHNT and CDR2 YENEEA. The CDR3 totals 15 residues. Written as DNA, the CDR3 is TGTGCCAGCAGCTTGTGGCGGGAGAATGGCGGGACCCAGTACTTC. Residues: CASSLWRENGGTQYF.

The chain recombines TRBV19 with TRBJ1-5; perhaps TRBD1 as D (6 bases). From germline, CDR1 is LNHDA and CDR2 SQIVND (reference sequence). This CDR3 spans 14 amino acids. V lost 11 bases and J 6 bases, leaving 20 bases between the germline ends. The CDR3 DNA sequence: TGTGCCGTAAGGGGGGGTTTAGCCTCTCAGCCCCAGCATTTT. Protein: CAVRGGLASQPQHF. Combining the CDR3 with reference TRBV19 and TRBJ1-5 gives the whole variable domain DGGITQSPKYLFRKEGQNVTLSCEQNLNHDAMYWYRQDPGQGLRLIYYSQIVNDFQKGDIAEGYSVSREKKESFPLTVTSAQKNPTAFYLCAVRGGLASQPQHFGDGTRLSIL.

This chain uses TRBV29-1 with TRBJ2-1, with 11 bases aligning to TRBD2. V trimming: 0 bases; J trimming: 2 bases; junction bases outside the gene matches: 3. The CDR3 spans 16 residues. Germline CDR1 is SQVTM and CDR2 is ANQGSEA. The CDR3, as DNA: TGCAGCGTTGAAGATATGGGACTAGCGGCCTACAATGAGCAGTTCTTC. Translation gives CSVEDMGLAAYNEQFF.

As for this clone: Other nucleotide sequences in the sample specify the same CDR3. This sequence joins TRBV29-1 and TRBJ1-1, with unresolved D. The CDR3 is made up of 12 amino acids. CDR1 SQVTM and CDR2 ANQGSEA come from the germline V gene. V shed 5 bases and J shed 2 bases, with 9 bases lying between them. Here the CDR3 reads CSVRRVNTEAFF. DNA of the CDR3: TGCAGCGTTCGGAGGGTAAACACTGAAGCTTTCTTT.

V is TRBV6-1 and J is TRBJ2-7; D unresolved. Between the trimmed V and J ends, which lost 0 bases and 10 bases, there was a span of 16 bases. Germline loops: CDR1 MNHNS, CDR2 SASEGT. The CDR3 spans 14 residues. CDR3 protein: CASSEALPSDGQYV. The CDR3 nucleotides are TGTGCCAGCAGTGAAGCGCTTCCGTCGGACGGACAGTACGTC.

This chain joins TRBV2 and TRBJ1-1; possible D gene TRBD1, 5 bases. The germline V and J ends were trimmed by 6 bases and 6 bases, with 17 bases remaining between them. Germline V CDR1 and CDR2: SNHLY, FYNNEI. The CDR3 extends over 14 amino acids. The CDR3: CASRESRVFPEAFF. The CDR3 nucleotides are TGTGCCAGCAGGGAAAGCAGGGTATTCCCTGAAGCTTTCTTT.

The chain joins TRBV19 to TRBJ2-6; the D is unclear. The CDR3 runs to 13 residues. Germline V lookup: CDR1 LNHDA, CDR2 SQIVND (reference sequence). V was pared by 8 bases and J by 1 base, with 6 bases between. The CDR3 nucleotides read TGTGCCAGTGGGCCGTCTGGGGCCAACGTCCTGACTTTC. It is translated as CASGPSGANVLTF.

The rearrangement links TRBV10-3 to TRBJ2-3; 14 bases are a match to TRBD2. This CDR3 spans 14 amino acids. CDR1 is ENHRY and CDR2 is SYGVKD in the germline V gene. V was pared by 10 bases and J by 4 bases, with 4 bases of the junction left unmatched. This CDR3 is CATGLAGAADTQYF. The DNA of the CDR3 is TGTGCCACGGGACTAGCGGGAGCCGCAGATACGCAGTATTTT.

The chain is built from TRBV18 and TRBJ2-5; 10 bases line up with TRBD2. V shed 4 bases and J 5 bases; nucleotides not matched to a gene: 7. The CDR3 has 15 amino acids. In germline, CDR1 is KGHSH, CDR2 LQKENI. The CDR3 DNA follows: TGTGCCAGCTCACGCGCTAGCGGGAGAGGCGAGACCCAGTACTTC. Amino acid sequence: CASSRASGRGETQYF.

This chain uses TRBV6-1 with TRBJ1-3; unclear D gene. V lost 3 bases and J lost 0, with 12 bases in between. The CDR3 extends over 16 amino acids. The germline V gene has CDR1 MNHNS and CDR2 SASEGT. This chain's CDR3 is CASSEWQQHSGNTIYF. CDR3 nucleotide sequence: TGTGCCAGCAGTGAGTGGCAACAGCACTCTGGAAACACCATATATTTT.

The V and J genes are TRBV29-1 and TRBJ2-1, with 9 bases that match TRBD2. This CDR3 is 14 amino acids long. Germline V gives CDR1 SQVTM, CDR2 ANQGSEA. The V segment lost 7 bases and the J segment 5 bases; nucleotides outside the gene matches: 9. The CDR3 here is CSAQLLAGNNEQFF. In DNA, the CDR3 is TGCAGCGCCCAGTTGCTAGCGGGAAACAATGAGCAGTTCTTC.